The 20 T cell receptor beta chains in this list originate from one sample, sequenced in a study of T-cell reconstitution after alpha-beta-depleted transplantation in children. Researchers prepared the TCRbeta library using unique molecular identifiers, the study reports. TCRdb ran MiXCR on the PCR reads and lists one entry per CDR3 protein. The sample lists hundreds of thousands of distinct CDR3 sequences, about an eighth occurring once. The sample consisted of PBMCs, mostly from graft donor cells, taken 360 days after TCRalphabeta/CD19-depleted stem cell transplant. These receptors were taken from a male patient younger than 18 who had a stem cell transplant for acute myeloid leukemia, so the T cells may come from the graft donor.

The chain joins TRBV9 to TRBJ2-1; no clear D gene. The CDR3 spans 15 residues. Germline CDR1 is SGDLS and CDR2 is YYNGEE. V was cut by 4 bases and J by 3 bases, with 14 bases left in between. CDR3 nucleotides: TGTGCCAGCAGCAACAACCTTCGAAACTACAATGAGCAGTTCTTC. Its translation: CASSNNLRNYNEQFF. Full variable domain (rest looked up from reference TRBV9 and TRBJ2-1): DSGVTQTPKHLITATGQRVTLRCSPRSGDLSVYWYQQSLDQGLQFLIQYYNGEERAKGNILERFSAQQFPDLHSELNLSSLELGDSALYFCASSNNLRNYNEQFFGPGTRLTVL.

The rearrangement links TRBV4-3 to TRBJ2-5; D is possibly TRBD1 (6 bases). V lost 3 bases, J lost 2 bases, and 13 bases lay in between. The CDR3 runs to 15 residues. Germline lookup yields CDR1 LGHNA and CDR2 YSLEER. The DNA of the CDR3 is TGCGCCAGCAGCCAGGGAGACAGGACGCAAGAGACCCAGTACTTC. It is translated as CASSQGDRTQETQYF.

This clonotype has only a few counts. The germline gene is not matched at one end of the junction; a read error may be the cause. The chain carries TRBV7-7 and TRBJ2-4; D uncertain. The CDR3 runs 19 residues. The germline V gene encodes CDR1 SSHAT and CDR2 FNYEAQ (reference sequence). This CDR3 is CASTSWCDTPWLAKNIQYF. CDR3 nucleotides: TGTGCTAGCACCTCCTGGTGTGACACGCCGTGGTTAGCCAAAAACATTCAGTACTTC.

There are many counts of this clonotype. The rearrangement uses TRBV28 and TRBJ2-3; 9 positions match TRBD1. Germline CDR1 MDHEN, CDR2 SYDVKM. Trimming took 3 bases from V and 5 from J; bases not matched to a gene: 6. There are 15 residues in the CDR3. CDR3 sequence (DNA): TGTGCCAGCAGTTTCCTCGTGGACAGGGGAGATACGCAGTATTTT. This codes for CASSFLVDRGDTQYF.

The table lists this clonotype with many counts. CDR3 in amino acids: CASSPLDTQYF. The CDR3 bases are TGTGCCAGCAGCCCTCTGGATACGCAGTATTTT. J is TRBJ2-3 and V is TRBV7-8; D not certain. Trimming shortened V by 5 bases and J by 6 bases, and 6 bases separated the two germline ends. Germline V gene sequence: CDR1 SGHVS, CDR2 FQNEAQ. This CDR3 region has 11 residues.

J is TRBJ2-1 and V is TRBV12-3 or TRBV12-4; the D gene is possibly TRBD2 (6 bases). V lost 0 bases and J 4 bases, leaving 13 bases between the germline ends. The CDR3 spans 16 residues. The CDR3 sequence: CASSLARGIFYNEQFF. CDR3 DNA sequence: TGTGCCAGCAGTTTAGCCCGCGGGATATTTTACAATGAGCAGTTCTTC.

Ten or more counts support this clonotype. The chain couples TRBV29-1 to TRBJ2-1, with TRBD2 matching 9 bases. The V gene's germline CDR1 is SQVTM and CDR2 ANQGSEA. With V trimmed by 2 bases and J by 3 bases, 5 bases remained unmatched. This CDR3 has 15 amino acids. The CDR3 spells CSVELAGGIYNEQFF. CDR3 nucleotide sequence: TGCAGCGTTGAACTGGCGGGAGGGATCTACAATGAGCAGTTCTTC.

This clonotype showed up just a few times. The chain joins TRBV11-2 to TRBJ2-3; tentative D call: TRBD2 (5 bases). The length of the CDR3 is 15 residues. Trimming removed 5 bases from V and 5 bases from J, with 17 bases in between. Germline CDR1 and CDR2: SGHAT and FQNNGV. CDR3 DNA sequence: TGTGCCAGCAGCCCCGTCCAGGTGGAGGAAGATACGCAGTATTTT. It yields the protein CASSPVQVEEDTQYF.

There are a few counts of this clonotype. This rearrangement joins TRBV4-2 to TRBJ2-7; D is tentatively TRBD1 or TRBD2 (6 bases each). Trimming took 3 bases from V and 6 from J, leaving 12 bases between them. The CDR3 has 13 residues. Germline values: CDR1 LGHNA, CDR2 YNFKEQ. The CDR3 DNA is TGTGCCAGCAGCCATAGCTCGGGGGCCGAGCAGTACTTC. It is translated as CASSHSSGAEQYF.

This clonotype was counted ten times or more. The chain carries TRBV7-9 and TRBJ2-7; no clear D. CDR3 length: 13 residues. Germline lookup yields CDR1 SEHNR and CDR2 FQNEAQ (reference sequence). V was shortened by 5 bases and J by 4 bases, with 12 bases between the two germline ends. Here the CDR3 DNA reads TGTGCCAGCAGCCCGGTCGGATCATACGAGCAGTACTTC. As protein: CASSPVGSYEQYF.

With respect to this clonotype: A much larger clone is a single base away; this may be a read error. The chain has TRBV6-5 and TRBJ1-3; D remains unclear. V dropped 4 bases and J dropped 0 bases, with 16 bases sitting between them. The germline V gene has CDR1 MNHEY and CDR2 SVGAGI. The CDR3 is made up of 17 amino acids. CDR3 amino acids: CASSCTEPRNSGNTIYF. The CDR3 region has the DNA TGTGCCAGCAGTTGCACCGAGCCCAGGAACTCTGGAAACACCATATATTTT.

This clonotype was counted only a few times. The CDR3 here is CASSLAGLRNEQFF. The CDR3 DNA follows: TGTGCCAGCAGCTTAGCGGGACTGAGGAATGAGCAGTTCTTC. The chain employs TRBV7-3 and TRBJ2-1, with a tentative D call TRBD2 (6 bases). V was shortened by 2 bases and J by 7 bases, with 12 bases between the two germline ends. This CDR3 is 14 amino acids long. Per germline, CDR1 SGHTA and CDR2 FQGTGA.

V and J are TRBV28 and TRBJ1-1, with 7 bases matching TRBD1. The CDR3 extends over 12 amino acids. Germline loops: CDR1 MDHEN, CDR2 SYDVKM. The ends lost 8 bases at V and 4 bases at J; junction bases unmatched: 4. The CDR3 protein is CASQTGLTEAFF. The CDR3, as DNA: TGTGCCAGCCAGACAGGGCTCACTGAAGCTTTCTTT.

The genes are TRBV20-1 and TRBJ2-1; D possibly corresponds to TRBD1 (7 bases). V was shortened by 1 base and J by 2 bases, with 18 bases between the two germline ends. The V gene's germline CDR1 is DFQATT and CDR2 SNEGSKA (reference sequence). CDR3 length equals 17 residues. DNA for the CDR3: TGCAGTGCTAGAGTCCAGGGGGGCGGGGAGACCTACAATGAGCAGTTCTTC. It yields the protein CSARVQGGGETYNEQFF.

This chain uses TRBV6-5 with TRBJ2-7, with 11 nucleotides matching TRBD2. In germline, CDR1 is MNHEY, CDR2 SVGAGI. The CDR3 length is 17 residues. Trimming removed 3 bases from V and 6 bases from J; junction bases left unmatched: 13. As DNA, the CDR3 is TGTGCCAGCAGTTATACTAGCGGGAGCATTTTTGCAGGCGAGCAGTACTTC. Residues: CASSYTSGSIFAGEQYF.

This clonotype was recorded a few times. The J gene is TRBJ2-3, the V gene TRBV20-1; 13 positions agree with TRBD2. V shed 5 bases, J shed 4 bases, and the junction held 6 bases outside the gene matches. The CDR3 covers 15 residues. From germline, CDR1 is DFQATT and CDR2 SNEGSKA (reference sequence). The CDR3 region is CSASRTSGSPDTQYF. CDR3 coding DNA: TGCAGTGCTTCGAGGACTAGCGGGAGCCCAGATACGCAGTATTTT.

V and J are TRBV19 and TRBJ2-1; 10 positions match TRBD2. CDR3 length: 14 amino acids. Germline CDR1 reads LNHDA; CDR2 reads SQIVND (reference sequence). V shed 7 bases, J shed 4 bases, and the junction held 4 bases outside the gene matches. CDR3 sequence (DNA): TGTGCCAGTACTAGCGGGAGCCCATACAATGAGCAGTTCTTC. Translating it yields CASTSGSPYNEQFF.

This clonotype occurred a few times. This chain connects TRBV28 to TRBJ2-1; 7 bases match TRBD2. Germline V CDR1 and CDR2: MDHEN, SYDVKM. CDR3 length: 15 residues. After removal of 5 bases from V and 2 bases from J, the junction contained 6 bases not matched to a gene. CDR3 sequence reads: CASSPPGGTYNEQFF. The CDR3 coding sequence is TGTGCCAGCAGTCCCCCGGGAGGAACCTACAATGAGCAGTTCTTC.

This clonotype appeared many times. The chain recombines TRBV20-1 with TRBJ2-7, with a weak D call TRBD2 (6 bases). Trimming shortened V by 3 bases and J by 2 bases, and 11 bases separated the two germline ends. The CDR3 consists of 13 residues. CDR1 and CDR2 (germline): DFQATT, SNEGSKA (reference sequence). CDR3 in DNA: TGCAGTGCTAGGGGGTGGGAGGCCTACGAGCAGTACTTC. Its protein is CSARGWEAYEQYF.

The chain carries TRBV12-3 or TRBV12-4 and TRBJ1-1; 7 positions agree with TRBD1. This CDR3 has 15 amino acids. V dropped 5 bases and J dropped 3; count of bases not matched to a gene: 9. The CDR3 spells CASSVTGRGDTEAFF. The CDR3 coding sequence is TGTGCCAGCAGTGTGACAGGGCGGGGAGACACTGAAGCTTTCTTT.